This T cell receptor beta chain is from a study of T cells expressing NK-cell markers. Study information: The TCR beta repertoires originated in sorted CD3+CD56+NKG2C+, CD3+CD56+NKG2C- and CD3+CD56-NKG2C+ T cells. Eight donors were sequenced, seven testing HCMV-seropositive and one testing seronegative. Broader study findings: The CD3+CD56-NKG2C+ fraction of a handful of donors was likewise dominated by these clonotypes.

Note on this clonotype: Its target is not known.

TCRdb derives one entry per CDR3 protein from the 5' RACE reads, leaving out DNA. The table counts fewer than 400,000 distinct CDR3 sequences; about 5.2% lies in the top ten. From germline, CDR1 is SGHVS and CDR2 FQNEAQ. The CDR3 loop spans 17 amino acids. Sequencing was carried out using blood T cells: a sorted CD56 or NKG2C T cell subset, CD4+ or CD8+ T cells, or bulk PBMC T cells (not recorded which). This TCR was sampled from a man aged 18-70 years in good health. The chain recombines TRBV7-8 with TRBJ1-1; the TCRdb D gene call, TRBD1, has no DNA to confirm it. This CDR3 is CASSPSGGGIMNTEAFF. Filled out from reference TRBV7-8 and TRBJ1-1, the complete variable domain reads GAGVSQSPRYKVAKRGQDVALRCDPISGHVSLFWYQQALGQGPEFLTYFQNEAQLDKSGLPSDRFFAERPEGSVSTLKIQRTQQEDSAVYLCASSPSGGGIMNTEAFFGQGTRLTVV.